Sequencing of this T cell receptor beta chain was carried out in a study of cytomegalovirus exposure and HLA in healthy donors. Whole-study findings and limits: Three chains linked to CMV were shown in vitro to be specific for CMV antigens. The Asian-associated ancestry cluster reportedly had fewer N-insertions than the approximately 670-donor mean in a later analysis.

A word on this clone: Its antigen is unidentified.

Amplification used 60 Vbeta primers and 13 Jbeta primers. Per the original data handling: An analysis that came later counted some 81 million unique TCR beta chains, some 11 million shared. TCRdb keeps only in-frame clones here, not all; method: immunoSEQ multiplex PCR. The V and J calls and clone size are taken from that table; D and trimming were inferred from the DNA. The sample totals some 89,000 clones. Sequenced input: PBMCs. The sequence came from a woman in her twenties or thirties in good health and CMV-seronegative.

The CDR3 DNA is TGTGCCAGTAGTATATTGGGGGGGCCGAGGAATGAGCAGTTCTTC. It yields the protein CASSILGGPRNEQFF. The chain uses TRBV19 and TRBJ2-1, with D possibly being TRBD2 (7 bases). This CDR3 has 15 amino acids. Trimming cost V 2 bases and J 7 bases, with 15 bases left between them. CDR1 is LNHDA, CDR2 SQIVND, per germline (reference sequence).